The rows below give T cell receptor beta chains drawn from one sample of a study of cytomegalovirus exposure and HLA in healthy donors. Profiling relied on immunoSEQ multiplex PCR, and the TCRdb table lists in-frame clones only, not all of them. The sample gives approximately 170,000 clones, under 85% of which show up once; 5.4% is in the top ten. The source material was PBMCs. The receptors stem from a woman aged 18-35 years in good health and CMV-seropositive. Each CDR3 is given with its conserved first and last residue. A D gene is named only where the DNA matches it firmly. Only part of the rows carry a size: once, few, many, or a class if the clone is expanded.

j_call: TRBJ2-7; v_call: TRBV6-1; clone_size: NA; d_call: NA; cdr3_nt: TGTGCCAGCAGACTCACCTACGAGCAGTACTTC; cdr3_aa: CASRLTYEQYF
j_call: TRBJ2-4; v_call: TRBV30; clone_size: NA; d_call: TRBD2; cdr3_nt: TGTGCCTCCAACCATTACTCCAGCGGGGGCTCCAACATTCAGTACTTC; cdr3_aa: CASNHYSSGGSNIQYF
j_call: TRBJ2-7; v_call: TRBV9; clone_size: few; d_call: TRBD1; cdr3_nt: TGTGCCAGCAGCGTAGACGGGACAGCCTACGAGCAGTACTTC; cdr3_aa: CASSVDGTAYEQYF
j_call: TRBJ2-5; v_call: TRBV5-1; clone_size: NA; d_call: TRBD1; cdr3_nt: TGCGCCAGCAGCTGGGACAGGGCAAGGGAGACCCAGTACTTC; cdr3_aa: CASSWDRARETQYF
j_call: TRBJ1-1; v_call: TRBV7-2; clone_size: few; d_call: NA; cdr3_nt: TGTGCCAGCAGCTCACTGGGGCGCCAGGACACTGAAGCTTTCTTT; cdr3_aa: CASSSLGRQDTEAFF
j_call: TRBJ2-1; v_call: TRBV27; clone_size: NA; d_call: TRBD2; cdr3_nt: TGTGCCAGCAGTTTACCGGGAGCGGGGGGGCCGAGGGAGCAGTTCTTC; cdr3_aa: CASSLPGAGGPREQFF
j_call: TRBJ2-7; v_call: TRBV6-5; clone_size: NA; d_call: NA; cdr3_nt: TGTGCCAGCAGTGAAAACAGGGACTACGAGCAGTACTTC; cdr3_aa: CASSENRDYEQYF
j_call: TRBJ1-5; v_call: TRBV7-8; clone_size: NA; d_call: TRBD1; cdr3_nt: TGTGCCAGCAGTGACAGGGATAGCAATCAGCCCCAGCATTTT; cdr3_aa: CASSDRDSNQPQHF
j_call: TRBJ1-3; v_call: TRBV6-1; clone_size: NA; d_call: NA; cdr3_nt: TGTGCCAGCAGTGAAGCGGGGGGGACGGGGACTGGAAACACCATATATTTT; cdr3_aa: CASSEAGGTGTGNTIYF
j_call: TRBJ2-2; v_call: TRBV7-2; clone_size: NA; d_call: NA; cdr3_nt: TGTGCCAGCAGCTTAGAGGCAGGGCTTTGGGGCCGGTCGGTGTTTTTT; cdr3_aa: CASSLEAGLWGRSVFF
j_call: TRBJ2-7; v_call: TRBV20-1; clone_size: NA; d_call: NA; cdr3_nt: TGCAGTGCCCTGACAGCCTACGAGCAGTACTTC; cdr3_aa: CSALTAYEQYF
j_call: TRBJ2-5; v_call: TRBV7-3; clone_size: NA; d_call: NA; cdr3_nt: TGTGCCAGCAGCTTAACGTCTAGTAGACAAGAGACCCAGTACTTC; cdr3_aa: CASSLTSSRQETQYF
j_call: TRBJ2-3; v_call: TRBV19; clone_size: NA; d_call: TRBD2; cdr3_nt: TGTGCCAGTAGTATCGTAGCGGGGGGGGGAGATACGCAGTATTTT; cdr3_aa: CASSIVAGGGDTQYF
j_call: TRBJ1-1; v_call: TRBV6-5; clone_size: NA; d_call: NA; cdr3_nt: TGTGCCAGCAGTTACCAGGCAGGGGTGAACACTGAAGCTTTCTTT; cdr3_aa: CASSYQAGVNTEAFF
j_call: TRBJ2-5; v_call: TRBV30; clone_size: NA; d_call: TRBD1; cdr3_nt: TGTGCCTGGAGTGCCCCGGGACAGCAAGAGACCCAGTACTTC; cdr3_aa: CAWSAPGQQETQYF
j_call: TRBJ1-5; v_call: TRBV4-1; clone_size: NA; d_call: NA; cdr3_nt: TGCGCCAGCAGCCAGCCGGGGACTGGGGGTCAGCCCCAGCATTTT; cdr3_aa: CASSQPGTGGQPQHF